This T cell receptor (beta chain) was identified during a study of T cells after yellow fever vaccination. TCRdb recomputed calls from the 5' RACE reads with MiXCR, one row per CDR3 protein. This table holds 610,000 or so distinct CDR3 sequences, 10% to 15% found once. This clonotype was seen ten or more times. The input for sequencing was PBMCs, taken on the day of the yellow fever booster vaccination. The TCR originated in a man aged 25 to 45 who received the YFV17D yellow fever vaccine.

CDR3: CASRSLAGGGEQYF. The CDR3 region has the DNA TGTGCCAGCAGGTCACTAGCGGGAGGAGGCGAGCAGTACTTC. This chain uses TRBV7-8 with TRBJ2-7; 12 bases match TRBD2. V lost 6 bases and J lost 6; bases outside the gene matches: 6. The V gene's germline CDR1 is SGHVS and CDR2 FQNEAQ. The CDR3 contains 14 residues. Full variable domain (missing parts from reference TRBV7-8 and TRBJ2-7): GAGVSQSPRYKVAKRGQDVALRCDPISGHVSLFWYQQALGQGPEFLTYFQNEAQLDKSGLPSDRFFAERPEGSVSTLKIQRTQQEDSAVYLCASRSLAGGGEQYFGPGTRLTVT.